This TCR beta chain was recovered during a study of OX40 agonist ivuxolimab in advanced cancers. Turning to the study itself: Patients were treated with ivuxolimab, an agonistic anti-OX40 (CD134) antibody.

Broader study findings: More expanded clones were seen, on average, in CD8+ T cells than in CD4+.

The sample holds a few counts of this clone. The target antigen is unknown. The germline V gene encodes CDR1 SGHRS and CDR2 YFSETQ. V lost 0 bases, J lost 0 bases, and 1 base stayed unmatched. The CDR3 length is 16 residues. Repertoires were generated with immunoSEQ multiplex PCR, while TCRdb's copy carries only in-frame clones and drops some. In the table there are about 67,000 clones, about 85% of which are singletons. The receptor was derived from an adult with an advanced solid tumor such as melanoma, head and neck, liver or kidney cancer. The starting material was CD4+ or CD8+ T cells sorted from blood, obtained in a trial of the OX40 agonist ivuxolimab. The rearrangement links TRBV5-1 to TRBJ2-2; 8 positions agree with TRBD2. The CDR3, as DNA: TGCGCCAGCAGCTTGGCGGGAGGGTCGAACACCGGGGAGCTGTTTTTT. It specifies CASSLAGGSNTGELFF.